This T cell receptor beta chain derives from a study of cytomegalovirus exposure and HLA in healthy donors. The PCR was carried out with 60 Vbeta primers and 13 Jbeta primers. The method was immunoSEQ multiplex PCR; TCRdb's version includes in-frame clones alone and lacks a portion of them. The sample's table shows around 210,000 clones. To note about this clone: Its antigen remains unknown.

The CDR3 is 14 amino acids. Trimming left V 1 base short and J 4 bases short, with 10 bases between. CDR1 is SGHAT, CDR2 FQNNGV, per germline. Study-wide results and caveats: In presence/absence analyses, roughly uniform sequencing depth across donors was assumed. HLA allele associations emerged for around 15,000 TCR beta sequences in a later analysis, at 0.05 false discovery rate. Within a later analysis, the majority of CMV-associated TCR beta chains appeared HLA-restricted.

Sequencing input: PBMCs. The TCR comes from a girl aged 2-10 years in good health and CMV-seropositive. V is TRBV11-2 and J is TRBJ1-2; tentative D call: TRBD1 (5 bases). DNA of the CDR3: TGTGCCAGCAGCTTAGGCAGGGAGGTCTATGGCTACACCTTC. It yields the protein CASSLGREVYGYTF.